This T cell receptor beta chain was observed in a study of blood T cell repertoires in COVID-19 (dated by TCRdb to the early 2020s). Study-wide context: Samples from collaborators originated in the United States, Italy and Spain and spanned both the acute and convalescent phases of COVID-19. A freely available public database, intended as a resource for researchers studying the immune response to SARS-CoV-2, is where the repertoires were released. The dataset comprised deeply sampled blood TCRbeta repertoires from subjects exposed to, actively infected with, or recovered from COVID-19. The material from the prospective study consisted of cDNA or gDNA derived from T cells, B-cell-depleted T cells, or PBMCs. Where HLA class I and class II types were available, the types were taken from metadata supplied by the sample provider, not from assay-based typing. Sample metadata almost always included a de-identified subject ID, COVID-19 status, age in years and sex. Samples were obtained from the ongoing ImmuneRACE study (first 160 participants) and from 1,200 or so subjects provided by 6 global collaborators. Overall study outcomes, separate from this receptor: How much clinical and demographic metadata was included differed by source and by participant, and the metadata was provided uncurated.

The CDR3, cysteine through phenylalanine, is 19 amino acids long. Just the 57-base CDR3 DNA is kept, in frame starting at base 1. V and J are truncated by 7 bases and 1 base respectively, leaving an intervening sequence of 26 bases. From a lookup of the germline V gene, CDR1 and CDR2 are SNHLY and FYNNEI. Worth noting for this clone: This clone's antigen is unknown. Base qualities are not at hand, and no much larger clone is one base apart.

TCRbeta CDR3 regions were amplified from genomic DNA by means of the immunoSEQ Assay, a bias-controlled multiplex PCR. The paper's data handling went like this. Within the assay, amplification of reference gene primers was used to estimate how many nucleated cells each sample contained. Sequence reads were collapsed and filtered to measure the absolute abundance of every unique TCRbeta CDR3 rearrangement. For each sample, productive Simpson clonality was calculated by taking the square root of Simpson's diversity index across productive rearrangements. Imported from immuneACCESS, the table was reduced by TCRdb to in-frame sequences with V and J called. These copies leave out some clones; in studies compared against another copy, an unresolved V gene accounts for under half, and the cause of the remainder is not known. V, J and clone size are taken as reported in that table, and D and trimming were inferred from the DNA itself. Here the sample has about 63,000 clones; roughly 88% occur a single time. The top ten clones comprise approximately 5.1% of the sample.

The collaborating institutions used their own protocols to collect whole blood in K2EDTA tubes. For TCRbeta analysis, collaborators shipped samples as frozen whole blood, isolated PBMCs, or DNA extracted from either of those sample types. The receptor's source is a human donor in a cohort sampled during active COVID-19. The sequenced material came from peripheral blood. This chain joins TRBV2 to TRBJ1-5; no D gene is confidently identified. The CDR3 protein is CASMGPPRGGSSSNQPQHF. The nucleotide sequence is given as TGTGCCAGCATGGGTCCCCCTAGAGGTGGGAGCTCGAGCAATCAGCCCCAGCATTTT.